The following is a T cell receptor beta chain sequence with its context. Its antigen is unknown. The data belong to a study of brain T cells in children with intractable seizures. Repertoires were generated with immunoSEQ multiplex PCR, while TCRdb's copy carries only in-frame clones and drops some. The sample shows fewer than 50,000 clones, 80% to 95% of them seen only once. Whole-study findings and limits: Absence of clones before surgery may stem from lower sequencing depth. HCMV serostatus was not known, and viral specificity came from CDR3 similarity only.

This CDR3 region has 17 residues. CDR1 and CDR2 from the germline V gene are MGHRA and YSYEKL. V was shortened by 0 bases and J by 0 bases, with 12 bases between the two germline ends. Surgery cases with the highest brain T cell transcript signatures were chosen for sequencing. Before surgery, patients took at least one anti-epileptic drug. This chain uses TRBV4-1 with TRBJ1-3; D is uncertain. The source material was peripheral blood, sampled at surgery. This receptor was obtained from a girl aged 2 to 10 with tuberous sclerosis and intractable seizures. CDR3 region: CASSQDQRPGSGNTIYF. CDR3 coding DNA: TGCGCCAGCAGCCAAGACCAACGCCCGGGCTCTGGAAACACCATATATTTT.